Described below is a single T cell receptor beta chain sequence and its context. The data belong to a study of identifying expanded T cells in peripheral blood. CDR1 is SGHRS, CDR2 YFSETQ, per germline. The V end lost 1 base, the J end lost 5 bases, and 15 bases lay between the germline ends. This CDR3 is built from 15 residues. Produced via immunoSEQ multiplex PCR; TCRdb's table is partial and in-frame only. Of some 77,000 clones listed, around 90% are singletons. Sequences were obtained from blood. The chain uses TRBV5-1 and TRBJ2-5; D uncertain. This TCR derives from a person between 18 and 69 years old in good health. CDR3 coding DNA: TGCGCCAGCAGCTTGTTAGGCGGTTCCGAGGAGACCCAGTACTTC. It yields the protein CASSLLGGSEETQYF.